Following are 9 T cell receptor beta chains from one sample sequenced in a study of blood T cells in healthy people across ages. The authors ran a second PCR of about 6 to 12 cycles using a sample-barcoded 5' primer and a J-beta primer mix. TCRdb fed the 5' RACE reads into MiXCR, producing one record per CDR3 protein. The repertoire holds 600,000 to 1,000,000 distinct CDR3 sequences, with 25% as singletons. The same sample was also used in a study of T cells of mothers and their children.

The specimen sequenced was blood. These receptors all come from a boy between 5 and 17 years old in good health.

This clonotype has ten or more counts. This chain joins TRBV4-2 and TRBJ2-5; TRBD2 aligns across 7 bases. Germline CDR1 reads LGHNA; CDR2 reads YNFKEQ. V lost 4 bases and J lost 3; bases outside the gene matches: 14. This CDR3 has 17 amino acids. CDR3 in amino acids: CASSPPTSGIIEETQYF. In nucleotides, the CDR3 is TGTGCCAGCAGCCCCCCAACGAGCGGGATCATAGAAGAGACCCAGTACTTC.

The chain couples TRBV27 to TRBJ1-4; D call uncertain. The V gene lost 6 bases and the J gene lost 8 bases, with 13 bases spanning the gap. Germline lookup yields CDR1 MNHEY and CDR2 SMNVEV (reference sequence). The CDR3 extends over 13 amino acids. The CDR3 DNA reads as TGTGCCAGCAGGCCTGGTTACCAGGAAAAACTGTTTTTT. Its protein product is CASRPGYQEKLFF.

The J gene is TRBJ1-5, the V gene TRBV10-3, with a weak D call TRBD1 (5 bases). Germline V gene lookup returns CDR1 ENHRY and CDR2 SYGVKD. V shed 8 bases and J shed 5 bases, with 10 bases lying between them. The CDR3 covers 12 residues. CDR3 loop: CAIADSHQPQHF. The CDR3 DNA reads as TGTGCCATCGCCGACAGCCATCAGCCCCAGCATTTT.

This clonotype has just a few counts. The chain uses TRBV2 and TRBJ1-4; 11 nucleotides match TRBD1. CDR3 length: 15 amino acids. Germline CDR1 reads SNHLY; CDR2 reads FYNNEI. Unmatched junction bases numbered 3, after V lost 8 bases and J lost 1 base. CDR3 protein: CASQGQGGTNEKLFF. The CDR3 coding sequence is TGTGCCAGCCAGGGACAGGGGGGAACTAATGAAAAACTGTTTTTT.

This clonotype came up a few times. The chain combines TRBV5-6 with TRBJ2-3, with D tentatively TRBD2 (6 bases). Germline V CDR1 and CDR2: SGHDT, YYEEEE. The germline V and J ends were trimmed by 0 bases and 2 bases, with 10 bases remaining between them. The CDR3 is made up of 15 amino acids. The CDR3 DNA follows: TGTGCCAGCAGCTTGGGAGGAGGGGCCACAGATACGCAGTATTTT. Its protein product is CASSLGGGATDTQYF.

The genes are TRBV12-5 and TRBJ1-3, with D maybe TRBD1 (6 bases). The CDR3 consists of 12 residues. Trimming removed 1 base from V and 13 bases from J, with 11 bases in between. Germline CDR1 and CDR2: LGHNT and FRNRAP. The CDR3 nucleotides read TGTGCTAGTGGTTTGGAGACAGGCCCTATATATTTT. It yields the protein CASGLETGPIYF.

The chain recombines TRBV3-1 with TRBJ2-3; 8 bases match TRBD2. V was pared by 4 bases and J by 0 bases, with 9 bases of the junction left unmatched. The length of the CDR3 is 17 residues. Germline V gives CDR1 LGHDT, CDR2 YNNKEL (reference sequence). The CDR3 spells CASSRYGLAQSTDTQYF. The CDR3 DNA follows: TGTGCCAGCAGCCGTTACGGACTAGCACAGAGCACAGATACGCAGTATTTT.

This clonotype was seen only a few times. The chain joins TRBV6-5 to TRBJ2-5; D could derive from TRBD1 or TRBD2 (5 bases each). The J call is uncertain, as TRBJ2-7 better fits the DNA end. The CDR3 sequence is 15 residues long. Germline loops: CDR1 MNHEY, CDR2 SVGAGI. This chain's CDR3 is CASSYIGAEGNEQYF. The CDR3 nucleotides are TGTGCCAGCAGTTACATCGGGGCGGAAGGTAACGAGCAGTACTTC.

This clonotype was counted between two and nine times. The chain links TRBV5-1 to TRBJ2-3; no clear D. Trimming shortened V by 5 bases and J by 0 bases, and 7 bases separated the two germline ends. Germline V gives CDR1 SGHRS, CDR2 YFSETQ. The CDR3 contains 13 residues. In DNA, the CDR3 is TGCGCCAGCAGAGGAGATAGCACAGATACGCAGTATTTT. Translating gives CASRGDSTDTQYF.